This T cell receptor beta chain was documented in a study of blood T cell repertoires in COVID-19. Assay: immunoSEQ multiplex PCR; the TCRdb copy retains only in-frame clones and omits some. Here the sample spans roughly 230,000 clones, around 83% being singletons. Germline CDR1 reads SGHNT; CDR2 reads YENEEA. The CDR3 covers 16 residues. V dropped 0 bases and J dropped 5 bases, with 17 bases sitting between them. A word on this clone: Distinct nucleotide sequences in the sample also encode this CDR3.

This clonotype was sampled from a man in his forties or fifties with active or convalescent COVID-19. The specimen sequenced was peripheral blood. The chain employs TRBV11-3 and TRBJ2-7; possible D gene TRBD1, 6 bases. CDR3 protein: CASSLDLGAGGHEQYF. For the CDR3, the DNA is TGTGCCAGCAGCTTAGACTTGGGGGCTGGGGGTCACGAGCAGTACTTC.